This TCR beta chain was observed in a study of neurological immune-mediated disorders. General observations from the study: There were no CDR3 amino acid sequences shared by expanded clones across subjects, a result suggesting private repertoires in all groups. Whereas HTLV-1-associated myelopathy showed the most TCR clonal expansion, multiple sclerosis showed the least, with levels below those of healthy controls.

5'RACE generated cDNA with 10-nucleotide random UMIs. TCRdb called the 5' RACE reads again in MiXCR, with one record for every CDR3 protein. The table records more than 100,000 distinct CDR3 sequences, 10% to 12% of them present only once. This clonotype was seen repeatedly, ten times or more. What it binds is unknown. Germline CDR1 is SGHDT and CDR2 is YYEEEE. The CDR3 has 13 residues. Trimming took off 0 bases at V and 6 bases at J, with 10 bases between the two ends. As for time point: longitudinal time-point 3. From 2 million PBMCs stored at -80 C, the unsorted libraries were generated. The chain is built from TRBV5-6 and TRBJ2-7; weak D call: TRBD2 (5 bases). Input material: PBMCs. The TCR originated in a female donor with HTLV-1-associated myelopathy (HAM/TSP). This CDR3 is CASSLAEATEQYF. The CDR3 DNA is TGTGCCAGCAGCTTGGCGGAGGCTACCGAGCAGTACTTC. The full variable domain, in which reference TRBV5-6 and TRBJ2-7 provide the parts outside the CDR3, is DAGVTQSPTHLIKTRGQQVTLRCSPKSGHDTVSWYQQALGQGPQFIFQYYEEEERQRGNFPDRFSGHQFPNYSSELNVNALLLGDSALYLCASSLAEATEQYFGPGTRLTVT.